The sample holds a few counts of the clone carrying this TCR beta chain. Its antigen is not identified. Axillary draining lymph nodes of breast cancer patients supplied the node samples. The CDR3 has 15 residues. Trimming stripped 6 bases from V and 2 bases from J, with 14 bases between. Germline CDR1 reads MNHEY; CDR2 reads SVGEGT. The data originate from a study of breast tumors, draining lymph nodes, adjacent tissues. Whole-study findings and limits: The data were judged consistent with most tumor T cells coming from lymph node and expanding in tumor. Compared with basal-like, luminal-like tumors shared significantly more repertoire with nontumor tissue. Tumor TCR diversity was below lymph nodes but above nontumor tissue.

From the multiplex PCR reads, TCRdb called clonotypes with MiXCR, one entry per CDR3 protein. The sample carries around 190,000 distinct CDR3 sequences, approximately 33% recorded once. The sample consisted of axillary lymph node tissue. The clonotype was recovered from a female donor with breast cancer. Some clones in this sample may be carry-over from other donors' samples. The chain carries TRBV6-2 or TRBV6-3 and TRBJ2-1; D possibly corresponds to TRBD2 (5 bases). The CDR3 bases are TGTGCCAGCAGCCCTTTACGAGCGGCCTACAATGAGCAGTTCTTC. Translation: CASSPLRAAYNEQFF.